Each of the 24 T cell receptor beta chains below was sequenced from the same sample in a study of human T cells and chemical hapten exposure. Time point noted: patch test 1, 2 weeks after DPC sensitization. Treatment in this sample: therapeutic diphenylcyclopropenone sensitization with weekly scalp DPC. TCRdb analysed the RACE reads with MiXCR anew, one entry per CDR3 protein. This sample yields about 110,000 distinct CDR3 sequences, of which about 11% are seen a single time; roughly 3.5% belongs to the top ten. The material sequenced was whole blood, taken in connection with sensitization to the hapten diphenylcyclopropenone (DPC). Receptors originate from a woman aged 35 to 49 with alopecia areata. Some clones in this sample may be carry-over from other donors' samples.

This clonotype was picked up a small number of times. This chain uses TRBV5-1 with TRBJ1-1, with D maybe TRBD1 (5 bases). This CDR3 is 15 amino acids long. Germline V lookup: CDR1 SGHRS, CDR2 YFSETQ. Trimming pared 0 bases from V and 6 bases from J, leaving 15 bases between. CDR3 coding DNA: TGCGCCAGCAGCTTGGCGGGGACTAATGGCGCTGAAGCTTTCTTT. This sequence encodes CASSLAGTNGAEAFF.

This clonotype has a handful of counts. V gene TRBV7-9 combines with J gene TRBJ1-4, with D possibly being TRBD1 (5 bases). V gave up 6 bases and J gave up 3 bases, with 14 bases separating them. Germline V gene data show CDR1 as SEHNR and CDR2 as FQNEAQ (reference sequence). CDR3 length: 15 amino acids. The DNA for the CDR3 is TGTGCCAGCAGTTTTGGGGACGTAGCTAATGAAAAACTGTTTTTT. The encoded protein is CASSFGDVANEKLFF. Based on the CDR3 plus reference TRBV7-9 and TRBJ1-4, the full variable domain is DTGVSQNPRHKITKRGQNVTFRCDPISEHNRLYWYRQTLGQGPEFLTYFQNEAQLEKSRLLSDRFSAERPKGSFSTLEIQRTEQGDSAMYLCASSFGDVANEKLFFGSGTQLSVL.

The chain employs TRBV29-1 and TRBJ2-7, with 8 nucleotides matching TRBD1. Germline CDR1 SQVTM, CDR2 ANQGSEA. V was clipped by 4 bases and J by 4 bases; unmatched bases: 6. The CDR3 extends over 13 amino acids. CDR3 loop: CSVAGTGTYEQYF. The CDR3 coding sequence is TGCAGCGTTGCCGGGACAGGAACATACGAGCAGTACTTC.

The rearrangement uses TRBV28 and TRBJ2-7; D gene ambiguous. Per germline, CDR1 MDHEN and CDR2 SYDVKM. Deletions cut 7 bases from V and 5 bases from J, with 12 bases between. The CDR3 consists of 12 residues. CDR3 loop: CASTESGHEQYF. The CDR3 bases are TGTGCCAGCACGGAGTCGGGCCACGAGCAGTACTTC.

This chain links TRBV28 with TRBJ1-6; D is perhaps TRBD1 (5 bases). The CDR3 has 17 residues. Germline CDR1 and CDR2: MDHEN and SYDVKM. V lost 6 bases, J lost 9 bases, and 24 bases lay in between. CDR3 in amino acids: CASRIRWEGPNPSPLHF. The CDR3 nucleotides read TGTGCCAGCAGGATCAGGTGGGAGGGACCGAATCCTTCACCCCTCCACTTT. Variable domain in full (rest from reference TRBV28 and TRBJ1-6): DVKVTQSSRYLVKRTGEKVFLECVQDMDHENMFWYRQDPGLGLRLIYFSYDVKMKEKGDIPEGYSVSREKKERFSLILESASTNQTSMYLCASRIRWEGPNPSPLHFGNGTRLTVT.

The chain carries TRBV12-3 or TRBV12-4 and TRBJ2-2; D remains ambiguous. The V end was cut by 2 bases, the J end by 4 bases, with 17 bases between. This CDR3 has 17 residues. The CDR3 region has the DNA TGTGCCAGCAGTTTAATTTCCCCTAGGGCTAGCACCGGGGAGCTGTTTTTT. It yields the protein CASSLISPRASTGELFF.

J is TRBJ1-3 and V is TRBV9, with a weak D call TRBD1 (6 bases). V dropped 0 bases and J dropped 1 base, with 11 bases sitting between them. The CDR3 length is 16 residues. Germline assignment: CDR1 SGDLS and CDR2 YYNGEE. Written as DNA, the CDR3 is TGTGCCAGCAGCGTAGGAAGGGGGGCGTCTGGAAACACCATATATTTT. This sequence encodes CASSVGRGASGNTIYF.

This clonotype showed up just a few times. This rearrangement joins TRBV7-2 to TRBJ2-7, with D possibly matching TRBD2 (6 bases). CDR1 and CDR2 from the germline V gene are SGHTA and FQGNSA. The CDR3 is 15 amino acids. Trimming took 1 base from V and 2 from J, leaving 12 bases between them. In nucleotides, the CDR3 is TGTGCCAGCAGCTTAGGTAGCGGAGGGACCTACGAGCAGTACTTC. This sequence encodes CASSLGSGGTYEQYF.

The gene calls are TRBV9 and TRBJ2-2, with TRBD2 matching 8 bases. The CDR3 contains 18 residues. Per the germline V gene, CDR1 is SGDLS and CDR2 is YYNGEE. V shed 4 bases and J 0 bases; nucleotides not matched to a gene: 11. The DNA of the CDR3 is TGTGCCAGCAGCCTCCACGGGGGGGGCCAGGCGAACACCGGGGAGCTGTTTTTT. Its protein is CASSLHGGGQANTGELFF.

This clonotype has a handful of counts. V and J are TRBV7-2 and TRBJ2-3, with D possibly matching TRBD2 (7 bases). The V end lost 5 bases, the J end lost 10 bases, and 22 bases lay between the germline ends. This CDR3 contains 15 residues. CDR1 is SGHTA, CDR2 FQGNSA, per germline. CDR3 coding DNA: TGTGCCAGCAGCCCTAGGGGGGGATCCCCGGTGGCGCAGTATTTT. Encoded protein: CASSPRGGSPVAQYF.

The rearrangement joins TRBV29-1 to TRBJ1-2; the D gene is possibly TRBD1 (6 bases). In germline, CDR1 is SQVTM, CDR2 ANQGSEA. Between the trimmed V and J ends, which lost 3 bases and 7 bases, there was a span of 15 bases. The CDR3 extends over 13 amino acids. The CDR3 DNA is TGCAGCGTTGATGATGGGGGGCTGCGTGGCTACACCTTC. Its protein is CSVDDGGLRGYTF.

The gene calls are TRBV3-1 and TRBJ1-4, with TRBD1 matching 10 bases. CDR1 and CDR2 from the germline V gene are LGHDT and YNNKEL (reference sequence). Trimming cost V 1 base and J 8 bases; bases outside gene matches: 7. The CDR3 has 16 residues. CDR3 amino acids: CASSQGTGGGIEKLFF. DNA for the CDR3: TGTGCCAGCAGCCAAGGGACAGGGGGAGGAATCGAAAAACTGTTTTTT. Filled out from reference TRBV3-1 and TRBJ1-4, the complete variable domain reads DTAVSQTPKYLVTQMGNDKSIKCEQNLGHDTMYWYKQDSKKFLKIMFSYNNKELIINETVPNRFSPKSPDKAHLNLHINSLELGDSAVYFCASSQGTGGGIEKLFFGSGTQLSVL.

J is TRBJ1-5 and V is TRBV20-1; TRBD1 matches at 9 bases. V lost 6 bases, J lost 2 bases, and 8 bases stayed unmatched. CDR1 is DFQATT, CDR2 SNEGSKA, per germline (reference sequence). The CDR3 totals 15 residues. In DNA, the CDR3 is TGCAGTGCACTGACAGGGGGAATTGGCAATCAGCCCCAGCATTTT. Protein: CSALTGGIGNQPQHF.

Notes on this clonotype: This could be a read error, since a much larger clone is one nucleotide away. Likely a read error: the CDR3 ends without its conserved phenylalanine or tryptophan. This chain uses TRBV29-1 with TRBJ2-7; D not resolved. CDR1 is SQVTM and CDR2 is ANQGSEA in the germline V gene. V dropped 7 bases and J dropped 0 bases, with 10 bases sitting between them. The CDR3 is 12 residues long. The CDR3 region has the DNA TGCAGCGCAGGTCCCGGCTCCTACGAGCAGTACATC. It is translated as CSAGPGSYEQYI.

The rearrangement links TRBV13 to TRBJ1-1; no firm D call. This CDR3 region has 16 residues. V lost 2 bases to trimming and J lost 0 bases, with 13 bases between them. The germline V gene encodes CDR1 PRHDT and CDR2 FYEKMQ (reference sequence). This CDR3 reads CASSLNRGQMNTEAFF. In nucleotides, the CDR3 is TGTGCCAGCAGCTTAAATCGAGGGCAGATGAACACTGAAGCTTTCTTT. Supplemented by reference TRBV13 and TRBJ1-1, the full variable domain reads AAGVIQSPRHLIKEKRETATLKCYPIPRHDTVYWYQQGPGQDPQFLISFYEKMQSDKGSIPDRFSAQQFSDYHSELNMSSLELGDSALYFCASSLNRGQMNTEAFFGQGTRLTVV.

Concerning this clonotype: A much larger clone lies a single base off, so this may be a read error. The rearrangement links TRBV6-5 to TRBJ1-1; D ambiguous. V lost 2 bases and J lost 9, with 7 bases in between. CDR3 length equals 11 residues. Germline V gene sequence: CDR1 MNHEY, CDR2 SVGAGI. CDR3 bases: TGTGCCAGCAGTTACATGAGGCAAGCTTTCTTT. This gives the protein CASSYMRQAFF.

In its sample, this clonotype was seen many times. V usage is TRBV14 and J usage is TRBJ1-4; D not resolved. From germline, CDR1 is SGHDN and CDR2 FVKESK. The V end was cut by 0 bases, the J end by 10 bases, with 6 bases between. The CDR3 is 12 residues long. The CDR3 coding sequence is TGTGCCAGCAGCCAAGATATCGGAAAACTGTTTTTT. Translation: CASSQDIGKLFF.

This clonotype was detected only a few times. The rearrangement links TRBV7-9 to TRBJ2-2, with TRBD2 matching over 7 bases. Germline assignment: CDR1 SEHNR and CDR2 FQNEAQ (reference sequence). Trimming at V came to 6 bases and at J to 4 bases, leaving 2 bases not matched to a gene. The CDR3 runs to 13 residues. The CDR3 bases are TGTGCCAGCAGGAGGACTAGCACCGGGGAGCTGTTTTTT. Protein product: CASRRTSTGELFF. The full variable domain, with the rest looked up from reference TRBV7-9 and TRBJ2-2, is DTGVSQNPRHKITKRGQNVTFRCDPISEHNRLYWYRQTLGQGPEFLTYFQNEAQLEKSRLLSDRFSAERPKGSFSTLEIQRTEQGDSAMYLCASRRTSTGELFFGEGSRLTVL.

This clonotype was counted a few times. V and J are TRBV7-2 and TRBJ1-2; 10 bases align to TRBD1. The J segment lost 6 bases and the V segment lost 3 bases, leaving 1 base of the junction unmatched. Germline values: CDR1 SGHTA, CDR2 FQGNSA. CDR3 length: 13 amino acids. The chain's CDR3 is CASSLDRGDGYTF. In DNA form, the CDR3 reads TGTGCCAGCAGCTTGGACAGGGGGGATGGCTACACCTTC.

This clonotype was counted a few times. This sequence joins TRBV20-1 and TRBJ2-5; 11 nucleotides line up with TRBD1. Trimming removed 6 bases from V and 5 bases from J; junction bases left unmatched: 8. The CDR3 consists of 14 residues. Germline-derived CDR1 and CDR2 are DFQATT and SNEGSKA (reference sequence). DNA of the CDR3: TGCAGTGCCACGGAGGACAGGGGGCACGAGACCCAGTACTTC. Translated: CSATEDRGHETQYF.

This clonotype has more than one count but fewer than ten. This rearrangement joins TRBV29-1 to TRBJ2-7; weak D call: TRBD2 (6 bases). Germline V gives CDR1 SQVTM, CDR2 ANQGSEA. The CDR3 is 15 amino acids. V was trimmed by 5 bases and J by 2 bases, leaving 19 bases between them. The CDR3 reads CSVRVWDFDTYEQYF. In DNA form, the CDR3 reads TGCAGCGTTCGGGTATGGGACTTCGACACCTACGAGCAGTACTTC.

V gene TRBV19 combines with J gene TRBJ2-7, with TRBD2 matching 15 bases. The V gene end was trimmed by 5 bases and the J gene end by 5 bases; junction bases not matched to a gene: 7. CDR1 and CDR2 (germline): LNHDA, SQIVND (reference sequence). The CDR3 runs to 16 residues. The CDR3 nucleotides read TGTGCCAGTAGTTTACCGGGACTAGCGGGAGGCGACGAGCAGTACTTC. Protein sequence: CASSLPGLAGGDEQYF.

This clonotype has a count of ten or more. V is TRBV5-1 and J is TRBJ1-5, with a possible D match to TRBD1 (5 bases). The germline CDR1 and CDR2 sequences are SGHRS and YFSETQ. This CDR3 region has 15 residues. V lost 0 bases and J 1 base, leaving 8 bases between the germline ends. The chain's CDR3 is CASSLDDSSNQPQHF. CDR3 nucleotides: TGCGCCAGCAGCTTGGACGACAGCAGCAATCAGCCCCAGCATTTT. Full variable domain (remainder filled in from reference TRBV5-1 and TRBJ1-5): KAGVTQTPRYLIKTRGQQVTLSCSPISGHRSVSWYQQTPGQGLQFLFEYFSETQRNKGNFPGRFSGRQFSNSRSEMNVSTLELGDSALYLCASSLDDSSNQPQHFGDGTRLSIL.

This clonotype was picked up many times. The chain has TRBV27 and TRBJ2-5; TRBD1 agrees at 7 bases. The CDR3 spans 17 residues. Trimming at V came to 5 bases and at J to 1 base, leaving 13 bases not matched to a gene. CDR1 is MNHEY, CDR2 SMNVEV, per germline (reference sequence). Here the CDR3 DNA reads TGTGCCAGCAGTAAAGGCCGGGACAGAATCTCCCAAGAGACCCAGTACTTC. Translation: CASSKGRDRISQETQYF.